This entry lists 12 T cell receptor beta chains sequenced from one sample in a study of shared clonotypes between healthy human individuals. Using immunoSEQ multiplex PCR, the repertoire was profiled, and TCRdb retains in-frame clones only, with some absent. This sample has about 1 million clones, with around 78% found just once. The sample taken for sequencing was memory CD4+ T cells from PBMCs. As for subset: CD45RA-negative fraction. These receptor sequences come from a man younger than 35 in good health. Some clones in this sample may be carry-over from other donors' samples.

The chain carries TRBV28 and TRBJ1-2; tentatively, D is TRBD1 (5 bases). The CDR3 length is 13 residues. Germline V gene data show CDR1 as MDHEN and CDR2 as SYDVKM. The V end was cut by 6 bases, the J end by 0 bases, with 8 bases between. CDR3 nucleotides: TGTGCCAGCAGGACAGATACTAACTATGGCTACACCTTC. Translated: CASRTDTNYGYTF.

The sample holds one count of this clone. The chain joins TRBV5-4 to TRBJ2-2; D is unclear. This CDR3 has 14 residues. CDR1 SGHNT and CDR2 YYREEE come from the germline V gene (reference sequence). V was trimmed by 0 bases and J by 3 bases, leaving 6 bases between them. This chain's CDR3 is CASSLARDTGELFF. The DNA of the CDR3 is TGTGCCAGCAGCTTGGCCCGGGACACCGGGGAGCTGTTTTTT. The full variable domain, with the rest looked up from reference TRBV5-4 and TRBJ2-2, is ETGVTQSPTHLIKTRGQQVTLRCSSQSGHNTVSWYQQALGQGPQFIFQYYREEENGRGNFPPRFSGLQFPNYSSELNVNALELDDSALYLCASSLARDTGELFFGEGSRLTVL.

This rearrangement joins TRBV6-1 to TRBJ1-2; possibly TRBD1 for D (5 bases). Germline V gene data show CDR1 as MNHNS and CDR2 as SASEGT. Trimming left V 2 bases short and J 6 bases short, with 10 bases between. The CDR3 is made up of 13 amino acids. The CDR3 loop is CASSEREGDGYTF. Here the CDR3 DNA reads TGTGCCAGCAGTGAACGGGAAGGGGATGGCTACACCTTC.

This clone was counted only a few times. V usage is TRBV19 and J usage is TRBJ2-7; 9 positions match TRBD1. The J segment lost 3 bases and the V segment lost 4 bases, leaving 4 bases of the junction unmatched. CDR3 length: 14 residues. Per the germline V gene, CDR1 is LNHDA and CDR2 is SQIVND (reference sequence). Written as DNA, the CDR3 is TGTGCCAGTAGTACCCGGGACAGGGACTACGAGCAGTACTTC. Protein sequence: CASSTRDRDYEQYF.

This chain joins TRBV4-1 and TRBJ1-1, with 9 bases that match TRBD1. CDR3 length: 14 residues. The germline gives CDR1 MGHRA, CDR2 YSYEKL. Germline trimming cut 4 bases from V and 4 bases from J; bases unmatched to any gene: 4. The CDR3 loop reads CASSRAGQGTEAFF. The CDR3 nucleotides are TGCGCCAGCAGCCGGGCGGGACAGGGCACTGAAGCTTTCTTT.

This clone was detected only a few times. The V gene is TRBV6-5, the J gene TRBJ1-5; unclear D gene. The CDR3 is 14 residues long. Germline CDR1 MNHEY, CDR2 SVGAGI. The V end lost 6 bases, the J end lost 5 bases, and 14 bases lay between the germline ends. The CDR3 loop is CASSPGRSDQPQHF. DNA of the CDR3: TGTGCCAGCAGCCCAGGACGCTCGGATCAGCCCCAGCATTTT.

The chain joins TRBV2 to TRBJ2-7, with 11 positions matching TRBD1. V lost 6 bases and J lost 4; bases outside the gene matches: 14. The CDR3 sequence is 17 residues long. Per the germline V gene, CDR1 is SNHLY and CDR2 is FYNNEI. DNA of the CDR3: TGTGCCAGCAGACCCCAAAAAGTAGGGACAGGGGGGTACGAGCAGTACTTC. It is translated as CASRPQKVGTGGYEQYF.

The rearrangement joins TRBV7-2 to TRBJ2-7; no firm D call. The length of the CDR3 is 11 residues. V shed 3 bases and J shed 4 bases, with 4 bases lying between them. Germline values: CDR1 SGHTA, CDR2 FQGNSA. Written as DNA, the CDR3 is TGTGCCAGCAGCTTTTTTTACGAGCAGTACTTC. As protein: CASSFFYEQYF.

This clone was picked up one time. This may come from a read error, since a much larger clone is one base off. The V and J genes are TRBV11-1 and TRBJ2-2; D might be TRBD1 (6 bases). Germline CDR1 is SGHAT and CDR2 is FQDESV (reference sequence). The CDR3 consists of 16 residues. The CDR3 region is CASSSWTELNTGELLF. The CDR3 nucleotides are TGTGCCAGCAGCTCGTGGACAGAATTGAACACCGGGGAGCTGCTTTTT.

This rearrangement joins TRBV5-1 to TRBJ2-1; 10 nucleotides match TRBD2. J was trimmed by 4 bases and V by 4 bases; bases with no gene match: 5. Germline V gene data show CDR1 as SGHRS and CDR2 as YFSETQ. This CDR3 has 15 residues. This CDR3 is CASSATSGRYNEQFF. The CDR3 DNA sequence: TGCGCCAGCAGCGCGACTAGCGGGCGTTACAATGAGCAGTTCTTC.

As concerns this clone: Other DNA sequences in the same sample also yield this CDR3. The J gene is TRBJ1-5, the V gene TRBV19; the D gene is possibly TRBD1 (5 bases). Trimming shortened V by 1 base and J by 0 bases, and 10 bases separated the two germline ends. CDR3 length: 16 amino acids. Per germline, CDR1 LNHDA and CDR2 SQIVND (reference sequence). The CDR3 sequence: CASSIVTGSSNQPQHF. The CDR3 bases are TGTGCCAGTAGTATAGTCACAGGATCTAGCAATCAGCCCCAGCATTTT.

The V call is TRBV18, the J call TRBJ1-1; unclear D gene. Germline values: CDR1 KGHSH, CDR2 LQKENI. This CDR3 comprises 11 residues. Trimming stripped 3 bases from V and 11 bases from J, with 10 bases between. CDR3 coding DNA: TGTGCCAGCTCACCTGCGGATGCGGCTTTCTTT. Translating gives CASSPADAAFF.